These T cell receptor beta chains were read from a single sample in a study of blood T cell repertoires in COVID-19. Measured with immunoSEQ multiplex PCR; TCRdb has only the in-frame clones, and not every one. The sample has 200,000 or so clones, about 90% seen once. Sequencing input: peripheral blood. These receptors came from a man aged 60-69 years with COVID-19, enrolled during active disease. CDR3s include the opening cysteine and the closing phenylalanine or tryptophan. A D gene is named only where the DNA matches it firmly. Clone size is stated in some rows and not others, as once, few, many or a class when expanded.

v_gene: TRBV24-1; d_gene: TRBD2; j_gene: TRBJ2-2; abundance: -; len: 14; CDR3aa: CATSINGRTGELFF; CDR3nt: TGTGCCACCAGTATCAACGGGAGGACCGGGGAGCTGTTTTTT
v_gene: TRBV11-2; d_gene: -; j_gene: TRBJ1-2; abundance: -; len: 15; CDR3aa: CASSTYRDGFYGYTF; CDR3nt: TGTGCCAGCAGCACCTACAGGGACGGGTTCTATGGCTACACCTTC
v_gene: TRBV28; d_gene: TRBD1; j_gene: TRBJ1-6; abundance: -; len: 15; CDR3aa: CASGPGQHNNSPLHF; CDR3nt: TGTGCCAGCGGTCCGGGACAGCATAATAATTCACCCCTCCACTTT
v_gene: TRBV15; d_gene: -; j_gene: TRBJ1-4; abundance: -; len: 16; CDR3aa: CATSRTRHATNEKLFF; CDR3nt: TGTGCCACCAGCAGGACCCGACACGCAACTAATGAAAAACTGTTTTTT
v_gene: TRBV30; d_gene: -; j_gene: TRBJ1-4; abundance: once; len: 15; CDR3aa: CAWTQTGLPNEKLFF; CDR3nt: TGTGCCTGGACCCAGACGGGACTTCCTAATGAAAAACTGTTTTTT
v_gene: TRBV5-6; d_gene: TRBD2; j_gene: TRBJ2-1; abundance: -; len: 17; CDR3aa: CASSFRTSASSYNEQFF; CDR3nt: TGTGCCAGCAGCTTTAGAACTAGCGCGAGCTCCTACAATGAGCAGTTCTTC
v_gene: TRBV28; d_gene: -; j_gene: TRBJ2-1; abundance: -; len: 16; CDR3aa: CASSFEATSSYNEQFF; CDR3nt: TGTGCCAGCAGTTTTGAGGCCACAAGCTCCTACAATGAGCAGTTCTTC
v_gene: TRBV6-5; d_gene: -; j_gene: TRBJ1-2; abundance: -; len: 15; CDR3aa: CASSYSNRGAVGYTF; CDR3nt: TGTGCCAGCAGTTACTCTAACCGGGGGGCGGTGGGCTACACCTTC
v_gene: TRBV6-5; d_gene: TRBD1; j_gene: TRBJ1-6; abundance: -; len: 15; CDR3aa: CASSLDRANNSPLHF; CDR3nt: TGTGCCAGCAGTTTAGACAGGGCAAATAATTCACCCCTCCACTTT
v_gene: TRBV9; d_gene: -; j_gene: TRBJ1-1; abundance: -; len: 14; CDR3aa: CASSKSTENTEAFF; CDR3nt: TGTGCCAGCAGCAAATCGACAGAGAACACTGAAGCTTTCTTT
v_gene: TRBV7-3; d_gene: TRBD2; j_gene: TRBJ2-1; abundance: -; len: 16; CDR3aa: CASSYSGTSYRNEQFF; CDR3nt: TGTGCCAGCAGCTACTCCGGGACTAGCTACCGAAATGAGCAGTTCTTC
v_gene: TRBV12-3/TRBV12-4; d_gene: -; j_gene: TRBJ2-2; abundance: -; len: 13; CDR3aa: CASSQGFGGELFF; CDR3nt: TGTGCCAGCAGTCAGGGGTTTGGCGGGGAGCTGTTTTTT
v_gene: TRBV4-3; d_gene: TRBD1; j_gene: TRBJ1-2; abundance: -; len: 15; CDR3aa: CASSQDSQGPYGYTF; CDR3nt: TGCGCCAGCAGCCAAGATTCACAGGGGCCCTATGGCTACACCTTC
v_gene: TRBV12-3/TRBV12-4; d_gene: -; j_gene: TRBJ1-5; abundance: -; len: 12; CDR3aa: CASSFSFQPQHF; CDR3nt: TGTGCCAGCAGTTTTTCTTTTCAGCCCCAGCATTTT
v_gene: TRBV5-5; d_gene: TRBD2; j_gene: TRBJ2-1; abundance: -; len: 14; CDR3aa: CASSSGTSGNEQFF; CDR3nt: TGTGCCAGCAGCTCGGGGACTAGCGGCAATGAGCAGTTCTTC
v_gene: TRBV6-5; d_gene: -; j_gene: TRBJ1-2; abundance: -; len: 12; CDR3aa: CASRTGSYGYTF; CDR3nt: TGTGCCAGCAGGACAGGTTCCTATGGCTACACCTTC
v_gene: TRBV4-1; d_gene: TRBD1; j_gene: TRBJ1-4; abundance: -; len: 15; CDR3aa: CASSQSGQGTEKLFF; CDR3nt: TGCGCCAGCAGCCAATCGGGACAGGGAACGGAAAAACTGTTTTTT
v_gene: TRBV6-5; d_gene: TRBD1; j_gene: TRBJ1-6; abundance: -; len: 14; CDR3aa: CASSFGQGNSPLHF; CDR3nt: TGTGCCAGCAGCTTCGGACAGGGGAATTCACCCCTCCACTTT
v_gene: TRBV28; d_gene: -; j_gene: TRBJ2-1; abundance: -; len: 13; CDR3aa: CASSLRQPIHQFF; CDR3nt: TGTGCCAGCAGTCTTAGACAGCCTATTCATCAGTTCTTC
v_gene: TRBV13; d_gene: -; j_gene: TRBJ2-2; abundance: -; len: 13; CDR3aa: CASSLLGGGELFF; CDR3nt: TGTGCCAGCAGCTTACTCGGGGGCGGGGAGCTGTTTTTT
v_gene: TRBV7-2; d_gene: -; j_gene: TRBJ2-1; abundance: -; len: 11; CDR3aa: CASSTYNEQFF; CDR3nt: TGTGCCAGCAGTACCTACAATGAGCAGTTCTTC
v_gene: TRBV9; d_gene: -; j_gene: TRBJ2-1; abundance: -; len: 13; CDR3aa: CASSVGRVNEQFF; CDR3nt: TGTGCCAGCAGCGTAGGGCGGGTAAATGAGCAGTTCTTC
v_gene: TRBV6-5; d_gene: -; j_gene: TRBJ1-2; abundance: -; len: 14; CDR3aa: CASSGAGGRWGYTF; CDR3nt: TGTGCCAGCAGCGGTGCCGGGGGGAGATGGGGCTACACCTTC
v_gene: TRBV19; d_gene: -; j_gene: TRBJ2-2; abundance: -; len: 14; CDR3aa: CASSNGLNTGELFF; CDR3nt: TGTGCCAGTAGTAATGGCCTTAACACCGGGGAGCTGTTTTTT
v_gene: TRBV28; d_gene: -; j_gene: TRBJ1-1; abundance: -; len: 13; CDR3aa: CASSFQLDSEAFF; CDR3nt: TGTGCCAGCAGCTTCCAACTCGACAGTGAAGCTTTCTTT